Given below is one T cell receptor (beta chain) in context. The authors' processing: For nucleated cells, counts were estimated from reference gene primer amplification. Method: immunoSEQ multiplex PCR; TCRdb's copy keeps in-frame clones and lacks some. From that table come the V and J calls and clone size; the DNA was used to work out D and trimming. Of roughly 43,000 clones detected, around 90% appear once; the ten largest clones hold 15%. The record originates from a study of blood T cell repertoires in COVID-19. The overall study: The study drew acute and convalescent COVID-19 samples from the United States, Italy and Spain. From T cells, B-cell-depleted T cells, or PBMCs came the material, which was cDNA or gDNA.

The ends lost 4 bases at V and 10 bases at J; junction bases unmatched: 4. The CDR3 sequence is 12 residues long. CDR1 and CDR2 (germline): MDHEN, SYDVKM. This clonotype was obtained from a man aged 55-75 years with active COVID-19. The chain recombines TRBV28 with TRBJ1-1; TRBD1 aligns across 9 bases. The sample was peripheral blood. As DNA, the CDR3 is TGTGCCAGCAGTTCCCGACAGGGGGGAGCTTTCTTT. Translating it yields CASSSRQGGAFF. The full variable domain, with the rest looked up from reference TRBV28 and TRBJ1-1, is DVKVTQSSRYLVKRTGEKVFLECVQDMDHENMFWYRQDPGLGLRLIYFSYDVKMKEKGDIPEGYSVSREKKERFSLILESASTNQTSMYLCASSSRQGGAFFGQGTRLTVV.